The rows below give T cell receptor beta chains drawn from one sample of a study of T-cell memory formation after mild COVID-19. TCRdb re-called the 5' RACE reads with MiXCR, one entry per CDR3 protein. The table shows 90,000 to 120,000 distinct CDR3 sequences, with under 15% occurring only once. What was sequenced was PBMCs or a T cell subset sorted from them (not recorded which). The receptor source for this set is a man aged 18 to 35 who had mild COVID-19 (a few samples of this study predate the infection). Cell type and time point are not known. Each CDR3 is given with its conserved first and last residue. Fields, in order: CDR3 DNA, CDR3 protein, D gene, V gene, clone size, J gene. The D gene is left open where the match is weak. For some rows the clone size is stated as once, few or many, or as a class when expanded; others skip it.

DNA: TGTGCCAGCAGCCAACATACTAGCGGGGGACCTCGCACAGATACGCAGTATTTT
CDR3: CASSQHTSGGPRTDTQYF
D: TRBD2
V: TRBV4-2
size: few
J: TRBJ2-3

DNA: TGTGCCAGCAGTTACGGCACAGTGGAGTACTTC
CDR3: CASSYGTVEYF
D: -
V: TRBV6-5
size: -
J: TRBJ2-7

DNA: TGTGCCAGCAGTTACTCCGGGGGGGTCGGATTGGAGACCCAGTACTTC
CDR3: CASSYSGGVGLETQYF
D: TRBD2
V: TRBV6-5
size: few
J: TRBJ2-5

DNA: TGTGCCAGCAGTCTGGGACGGACCTACGAGCAGTACTTC
CDR3: CASSLGRTYEQYF
D: -
V: TRBV27
size: few
J: TRBJ2-7

DNA: TGTGCCAGCAGCTTACTGGGGACAGATACGCAGTATTTT
CDR3: CASSLLGTDTQYF
D: -
V: TRBV7-6
size: many
J: TRBJ2-3

DNA: TGTGCCACCAGTTCCGTCGGACTGAATAAGGGCTACACCTTC
CDR3: CATSSVGLNKGYTF
D: -
V: TRBV27
size: -
J: TRBJ1-2

DNA: TGTGCCAGTAGTAGGGGCCGGGGGGCCCAAGAGACCCAGTACTTC
CDR3: CASSRGRGAQETQYF
D: -
V: TRBV19
size: many
J: TRBJ2-5

DNA: TGCAGCGTTGAAAGGGGACGGGGGGCGCGGGAGACCCAGTACTTC
CDR3: CSVERGRGARETQYF
D: -
V: TRBV29-1
size: few
J: TRBJ2-5

DNA: TGTGCCAGCAGCGCTGGTTTTAGGGGCGCCTCCGATGAGCAGTTCTTC
CDR3: CASSAGFRGASDEQFF
D: -
V: TRBV2
size: -
J: TRBJ2-1

DNA: TGCGCCAGCAGCCATTTAGGGCTAGAGAACACTGAAGCTTTCTTT
CDR3: CASSHLGLENTEAFF
D: -
V: TRBV4-1
size: -
J: TRBJ1-1

DNA: TGTGCCAGCAGTTACTCTCCGGCCGCGCCGGGCTACACCTTC
CDR3: CASSYSPAAPGYTF
D: -
V: TRBV6-5
size: -
J: TRBJ1-2

DNA: TGTGCCAGCACTCCGGGGGGGCGAGAAGAGACCCAGTACTTC
CDR3: CASTPGGREETQYF
D: TRBD2
V: TRBV2
size: -
J: TRBJ2-5

DNA: TGTGCCAGCAGCCCCCCGGGACTAGCGGTCGGACGGTACGAGCAGTACTTC
CDR3: CASSPPGLAVGRYEQYF
D: TRBD2
V: TRBV7-9
size: -
J: TRBJ2-7

DNA: TGTGCCAGCTCACCAGTAGCCTCTCAAGGACAGGGGTTCTACGAGCAGTACTTC
CDR3: CASSPVASQGQGFYEQYF
D: TRBD1
V: TRBV18
size: few
J: TRBJ2-7

DNA: TGTGCCAGCAGTTTAAGTGACGGCCGTTACGAGCAGTACTTC
CDR3: CASSLSDGRYEQYF
D: -
V: TRBV12-3/TRBV12-4
size: -
J: TRBJ2-7

DNA: TGTGCCAGCAGCTCAGGGTGGGAGACCCAGTACTTC
CDR3: CASSSGWETQYF
D: -
V: TRBV7-9
size: few
J: TRBJ2-5

DNA: TGTGCCAGCAGCTCCCGGAGCTCTGAGACCCAGTACTTC
CDR3: CASSSRSSETQYF
D: -
V: TRBV7-9
size: few
J: TRBJ2-5

DNA: TGTGCCAGCAGCTTAGAAGGGATGGGTAATTCACCCCTCCACTTT
CDR3: CASSLEGMGNSPLHF
D: -
V: TRBV7-6
size: -
J: TRBJ1-6

DNA: TGTGCCAGCAGCCAAATCGGACACACTGAAGCTTTCTTT
CDR3: CASSQIGHTEAFF
D: -
V: TRBV4-2
size: once
J: TRBJ1-1

DNA: TGTGCCAGCCTGGGGAAGCAAGAGACCCAGTACTTC
CDR3: CASLGKQETQYF
D: -
V: TRBV28
size: few
J: TRBJ2-5

DNA: TGTGCCAGCTCAACGGGAATGCGAGAGACCCAGTACTTC
CDR3: CASSTGMRETQYF
D: -
V: TRBV18
size: -
J: TRBJ2-5

DNA: TGTGCCAGCAGCTTAGGATACAGAGAGACCCAGTACTTC
CDR3: CASSLGYRETQYF
D: -
V: TRBV7-2
size: few
J: TRBJ2-5

DNA: TGTGCCAGCAGCGGCGGGGGGGCGATACAAGAGACCCAGTACTTC
CDR3: CASSGGGAIQETQYF
D: TRBD2
V: TRBV6-5
size: -
J: TRBJ2-5

DNA: TGTGCCAGCGTCTGGGACAGAGAGACCCAGTACTTC
CDR3: CASVWDRETQYF
D: TRBD1
V: TRBV2
size: few
J: TRBJ2-5

DNA: TGTGCCAGCAGTTTGGGGTTCAAGAACGAGAATAATTCACCCCTCCACTTT
CDR3: CASSLGFKNENNSPLHF
D: -
V: TRBV12-3/TRBV12-4
size: -
J: TRBJ1-6

DNA: TGTGCCAGCAGCCAAGAGAGGGGAAGCTCCTACAATGAGCAGTTCTTC
CDR3: CASSQERGSSYNEQFF
D: -
V: TRBV3-1
size: -
J: TRBJ2-1

DNA: TGTGCCAGCAGCTTGGGGGTCTTTGAGCAGTTCTTC
CDR3: CASSLGVFEQFF
D: -
V: TRBV7-9
size: -
J: TRBJ2-1

DNA: TGTGCCAGCATGCATCTGGGTCAGCCCCAGCATTTT
CDR3: CASMHLGQPQHF
D: -
V: TRBV12-3/TRBV12-4
size: -
J: TRBJ1-5

DNA: TGTGCCAGCAGCTTCGTGGGACGCGAGGTTGGTGAAAAACTGTTTTTT
CDR3: CASSFVGREVGEKLFF
D: -
V: TRBV7-2
size: few
J: TRBJ1-4

DNA: TGCGCCAGCAGCCAAGCAGCGGGCTTACAAGAGACCCAGTACTTC
CDR3: CASSQAAGLQETQYF
D: -
V: TRBV4-1
size: -
J: TRBJ2-5

DNA: TGTGCCAGCAGCTTAATGGAGCGTCCGGGGACTGAAGCTTTCTTT
CDR3: CASSLMERPGTEAFF
D: -
V: TRBV7-9
size: few
J: TRBJ1-1

DNA: TGTGCCAGCAGCCAAGAGAAGAATAGACAGGGGGCGAATGAAAAACTGTTTTTT
CDR3: CASSQEKNRQGANEKLFF
D: TRBD1
V: TRBV14
size: many
J: TRBJ1-4

DNA: TGCGCCAGCAGCCAAGACGGCGGCAGGTCCTACGAGCAGTACTTC
CDR3: CASSQDGGRSYEQYF
D: -
V: TRBV4-1
size: few
J: TRBJ2-7

DNA: TGTGCCATCAGGTCCTCGCTAGCGGGGGGGCCCTCCTACAATGAGCAGTTCTTC
CDR3: CAIRSSLAGGPSYNEQFF
D: TRBD2
V: TRBV10-3
size: few
J: TRBJ2-1

DNA: TGCGCCAGCAGCGCGGACGGCCTAAATCAGCCCCAGCATTTT
CDR3: CASSADGLNQPQHF
D: -
V: TRBV5-1
size: few
J: TRBJ1-5

DNA: TGTGCCAGCAGTACTACCTGGGAAAAACTGTTTTTT
CDR3: CASSTTWEKLFF
D: -
V: TRBV12-3/TRBV12-4
size: few
J: TRBJ1-4

DNA: TGTGCCAGCAGTTTCGGGGAAAACACCGGGGAGCTGTTTTTT
CDR3: CASSFGENTGELFF
D: -
V: TRBV6-5
size: -
J: TRBJ2-2

DNA: TGTGCCAGCAGCTTAGGGCCAGGACCGAATGAGCAGTTCTTC
CDR3: CASSLGPGPNEQFF
D: -
V: TRBV7-6
size: -
J: TRBJ2-1

DNA: TGCGCCAGCAGCCAAGATTGGACCAATAGCAATCAGCCCCAGCATTTT
CDR3: CASSQDWTNSNQPQHF
D: -
V: TRBV4-3
size: many
J: TRBJ1-5